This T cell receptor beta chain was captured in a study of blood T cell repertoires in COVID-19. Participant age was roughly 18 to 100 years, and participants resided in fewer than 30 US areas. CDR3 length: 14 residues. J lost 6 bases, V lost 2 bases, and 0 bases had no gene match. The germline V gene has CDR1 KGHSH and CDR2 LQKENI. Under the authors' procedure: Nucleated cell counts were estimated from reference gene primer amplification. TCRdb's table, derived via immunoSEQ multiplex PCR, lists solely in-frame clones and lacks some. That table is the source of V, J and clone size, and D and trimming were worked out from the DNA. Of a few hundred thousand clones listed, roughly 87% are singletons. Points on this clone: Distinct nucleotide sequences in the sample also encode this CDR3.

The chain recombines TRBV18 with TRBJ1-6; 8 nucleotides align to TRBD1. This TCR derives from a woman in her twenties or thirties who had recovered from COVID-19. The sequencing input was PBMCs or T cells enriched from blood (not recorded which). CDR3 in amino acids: CASSPGQGNSPLHF. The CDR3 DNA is TGTGCCAGCTCACCAGGACAGGGTAATTCACCCCTCCACTTT. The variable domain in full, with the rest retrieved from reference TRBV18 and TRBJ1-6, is NAGVMQNPRHLVRRRGQEARLRCSPMKGHSHVYWYRQLPEEGLKFMVYLQKENIIDESGMPKERFSAEFPKEGPSILRIQQVVRGDSAAYFCASSPGQGNSPLHFGNGTRLTVT.